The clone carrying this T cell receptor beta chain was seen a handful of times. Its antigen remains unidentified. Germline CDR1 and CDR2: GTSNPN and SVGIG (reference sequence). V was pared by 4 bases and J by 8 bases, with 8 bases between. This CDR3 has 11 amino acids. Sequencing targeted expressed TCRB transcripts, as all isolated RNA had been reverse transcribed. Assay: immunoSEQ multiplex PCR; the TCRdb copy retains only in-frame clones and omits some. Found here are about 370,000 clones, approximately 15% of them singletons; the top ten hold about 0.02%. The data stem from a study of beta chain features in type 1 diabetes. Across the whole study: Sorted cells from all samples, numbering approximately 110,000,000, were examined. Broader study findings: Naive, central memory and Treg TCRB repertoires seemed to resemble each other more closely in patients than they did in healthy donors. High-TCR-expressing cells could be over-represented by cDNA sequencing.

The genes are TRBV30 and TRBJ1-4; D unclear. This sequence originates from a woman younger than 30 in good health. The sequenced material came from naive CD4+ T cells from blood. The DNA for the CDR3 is TGTGCCTGGACCCGGTCAGAAAAACTGTTTTTT. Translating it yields CAWTRSEKLFF. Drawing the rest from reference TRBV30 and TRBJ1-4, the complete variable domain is SQTIHQWPATLVQPVGSPLSLECTVEGTSNPNLYWYRQAAGRGLQLLFYSVGIGQISSEVPQNLSASRPQDRQFILSSKKLLLSDSGFYLCAWTRSEKLFFGSGTQLSVL.